These T cell receptor beta chains were read from a single sample in a study of shared clonotypes between healthy human individuals. Clones were read by immunoSEQ multiplex PCR, and TCRdb kept only the in-frame ones, dropping some. The sample yields 2 million to 2.5 million clones, roughly 95% seen once. The sequencing input was naive CD4+ T cells sorted from blood. The receptors were gathered from a man between 18 and 29 years old in good health. Each CDR3 is given with its conserved first and last residue. The order of the fields is V gene, clone size, CDR3 length, D gene, J gene, CDR3 protein, CDR3 DNA. A D gene is named only where the DNA matches it firmly. Size tells how often a clone was seen (once, few, many) or the class of an expanded clone, and some rows leave it out.

V gene: TRBV5-1
clone size: once
CDR3 length: 15
D gene: .
J gene: TRBJ1-3
CDR3 protein: CASSSYGGPGNTIYF
CDR3 DNA: TGCGCCAGCAGCTCCTATGGGGGACCCGGAAACACCATATATTTT

V gene: TRBV7-9
clone size: once
CDR3 length: 14
D gene: TRBD1
J gene: TRBJ1-4
CDR3 protein: CASSLVGTGEKLFF
CDR3 DNA: TGTGCCAGCAGCTTAGTTGGGACAGGAGAAAAACTGTTTTTT

V gene: TRBV15
clone size: .
CDR3 length: 16
D gene: .
J gene: TRBJ2-4
CDR3 protein: CATDEGTGGKGNIQYF
CDR3 DNA: TGTGCCACCGATGAAGGGACTGGGGGTAAGGGGAACATTCAGTACTTC

V gene: TRBV7-9
clone size: .
CDR3 length: 14
D gene: TRBD2
J gene: TRBJ2-3
CDR3 protein: CASSLAGSTDTQYF
CDR3 DNA: TGTGCCAGCAGCCTAGCGGGGAGCACAGATACGCAGTATTTT

V gene: TRBV5-6
clone size: .
CDR3 length: 11
D gene: .
J gene: TRBJ2-7
CDR3 protein: CASSYEYEQYF
CDR3 DNA: TGTGCCAGCAGCTATGAGTACGAGCAGTACTTC

V gene: TRBV5-4
clone size: .
CDR3 length: 15
D gene: TRBD1
J gene: TRBJ2-3
CDR3 protein: CASSPGTGVTDTQYF
CDR3 DNA: TGTGCCAGCAGCCCGGGGACAGGGGTCACAGATACGCAGTATTTT

V gene: TRBV6-6
clone size: .
CDR3 length: 11
D gene: TRBD1
J gene: TRBJ2-7
CDR3 protein: CASGGYDEQYF
CDR3 DNA: TGTGCTTCAGGGGGCTACGACGAGCAGTACTTC

V gene: TRBV5-6
clone size: .
CDR3 length: 13
D gene: .
J gene: TRBJ1-2
CDR3 protein: CASSLGGINGYTF
CDR3 DNA: TGTGCCAGCAGCTTGGGGGGAATTAATGGCTACACCTTC

V gene: TRBV6-5
clone size: few
CDR3 length: 14
D gene: .
J gene: TRBJ2-5
CDR3 protein: CASSYGGYQETQYF
CDR3 DNA: TGTGCCAGCAGTTACGGGGGGTACCAAGAGACCCAGTACTTC

V gene: TRBV18
clone size: .
CDR3 length: 12
D gene: .
J gene: TRBJ2-5
CDR3 protein: CASSPRQETQYF
CDR3 DNA: TGTGCCAGCTCACCCCGTCAAGAGACCCAGTACTTC

V gene: TRBV5-1
clone size: once
CDR3 length: 17
D gene: .
J gene: TRBJ2-5
CDR3 protein: CASSLEVASTPRETQYF
CDR3 DNA: TGCGCCAGCAGCTTGGAGGTGGCTAGCACCCCGAGGGAGACCCAGTACTTC

V gene: TRBV30
clone size: .
CDR3 length: 12
D gene: .
J gene: TRBJ1-2
CDR3 protein: CAWSPTGDGYTF
CDR3 DNA: TGTGCCTGGAGTCCCACAGGTGACGGCTACACCTTC

V gene: TRBV28
clone size: .
CDR3 length: 12
D gene: TRBD1
J gene: TRBJ2-7
CDR3 protein: CASRRTGYEQYF
CDR3 DNA: TGTGCCAGCAGACGGACAGGGTACGAGCAGTACTTC

V gene: TRBV5-1
clone size: once
CDR3 length: 15
D gene: .
J gene: TRBJ2-2
CDR3 protein: CASSLESAGAGELFF
CDR3 DNA: TGCGCCAGCAGCCTTGAGTCAGCAGGGGCCGGGGAGCTGTTTTTT

V gene: TRBV28
clone size: once
CDR3 length: 14
D gene: .
J gene: TRBJ1-3
CDR3 protein: CASSWTDSGNTIYF
CDR3 DNA: TGTGCCAGCAGTTGGACCGACTCTGGAAACACCATATATTTT

V gene: TRBV5-1
clone size: .
CDR3 length: 16
D gene: TRBD1
J gene: TRBJ2-5
CDR3 protein: CASSWSGTGFQETQYF
CDR3 DNA: TGCGCCAGCAGCTGGTCCGGGACAGGCTTTCAAGAGACCCAGTACTTC

V gene: TRBV7-2
clone size: .
CDR3 length: 15
D gene: .
J gene: TRBJ1-2
CDR3 protein: CASSLAGEPNYGYTF
CDR3 DNA: TGTGCCAGCAGCTTAGCAGGAGAACCTAACTATGGCTACACCTTC

V gene: TRBV5-1
clone size: .
CDR3 length: 15
D gene: TRBD2
J gene: TRBJ2-5
CDR3 protein: CASSSRLAGQETQYF
CDR3 DNA: TGCGCCAGCAGCTCCCGACTAGCGGGACAAGAGACCCAGTACTTC

V gene: TRBV5-6
clone size: .
CDR3 length: 15
D gene: .
J gene: TRBJ1-2
CDR3 protein: CASSLAGGEGGGYTF
CDR3 DNA: TGTGCCAGCAGCTTGGCCGGCGGGGAGGGCGGAGGCTACACCTTC

V gene: TRBV7-9
clone size: .
CDR3 length: 12
D gene: .
J gene: TRBJ2-1
CDR3 protein: CASSPSWGEQFF
CDR3 DNA: TGTGCCAGCAGCCCGAGTTGGGGTGAGCAGTTCTTC

V gene: TRBV5-3
clone size: .
CDR3 length: 16
D gene: .
J gene: TRBJ1-4
CDR3 protein: CARSFSLSGTNEKLFF
CDR3 DNA: TGTGCCAGAAGCTTTAGCCTTAGTGGAACTAATGAAAAACTGTTTTTT

V gene: TRBV25-1
clone size: .
CDR3 length: 13
D gene: TRBD1
J gene: TRBJ1-1
CDR3 protein: CASCAQGAREAFF
CDR3 DNA: TGTGCCAGCTGCGCACAGGGGGCAAGGGAAGCTTTCTTT

V gene: TRBV7-2
clone size: .
CDR3 length: 15
D gene: TRBD1
J gene: TRBJ1-5
CDR3 protein: CASSLGGTGNQPQHF
CDR3 DNA: TGTGCCAGCAGCTTAGGAGGGACAGGTAATCAGCCCCAGCATTTT

V gene: TRBV5-6
clone size: .
CDR3 length: 15
D gene: TRBD1
J gene: TRBJ2-7
CDR3 protein: CASSPGTGANGEQYF
CDR3 DNA: TGTGCCAGCAGCCCCGGGACAGGGGCTAATGGTGAGCAGTACTTC

V gene: TRBV5-1
clone size: .
CDR3 length: 15
D gene: TRBD1
J gene: TRBJ2-5
CDR3 protein: CASRSGTGGRETQYF
CDR3 DNA: TGCGCCAGCAGGTCCGGGACAGGGGGCAGGGAGACCCAGTACTTC

V gene: TRBV7-9
clone size: .
CDR3 length: 15
D gene: TRBD1
J gene: TRBJ1-3
CDR3 protein: CASSLLGQIGNTIYF
CDR3 DNA: TGTGCCAGCAGCTTACTGGGACAGATTGGAAACACCATATATTTT

V gene: TRBV5-6
clone size: .
CDR3 length: 14
D gene: .
J gene: TRBJ1-2
CDR3 protein: CASSFRRASYGYTF
CDR3 DNA: TGTGCCAGCAGCTTTCGCAGGGCGTCCTATGGCTACACCTTC

V gene: TRBV27
clone size: .
CDR3 length: 13
D gene: .
J gene: TRBJ2-7
CDR3 protein: CASSFRELGEQYF
CDR3 DNA: TGTGCCAGCAGTTTCCGGGAACTGGGGGAGCAGTACTTC

V gene: TRBV6-6
clone size: .
CDR3 length: 14
D gene: .
J gene: TRBJ2-4
CDR3 protein: CASLGTLAKNIQYF
CDR3 DNA: TGTGCCAGTTTGGGGACCTTAGCCAAAAACATTCAGTACTTC

V gene: TRBV11-2
clone size: .
CDR3 length: 15
D gene: TRBD2
J gene: TRBJ2-5
CDR3 protein: CASSSSGTRGETQYF
CDR3 DNA: TGTGCCAGCAGCTCTAGCGGGACACGAGGGGAGACCCAGTACTTC

V gene: TRBV5-4
clone size: .
CDR3 length: 16
D gene: TRBD2
J gene: TRBJ2-3
CDR3 protein: CASSSDVAGGTDTQYF
CDR3 DNA: TGTGCCAGCAGCTCGGATGTAGCGGGAGGGACAGATACGCAGTATTTT

V gene: TRBV7-9
clone size: .
CDR3 length: 14
D gene: .
J gene: TRBJ2-5
CDR3 protein: CASSSAGTETTQYF
CDR3 DNA: TGTGCCAGCAGCTCCGCAGGGACGGAGACAACCCAGTACTTC

V gene: TRBV7-9
clone size: .
CDR3 length: 13
D gene: .
J gene: TRBJ2-7
CDR3 protein: CASSQDRSYEQYF
CDR3 DNA: TGTGCCAGCAGCCAAGACAGGTCCTACGAGCAGTACTTC

V gene: TRBV5-1
clone size: .
CDR3 length: 14
D gene: .
J gene: TRBJ1-2
CDR3 protein: CASSPGTVNYGYTF
CDR3 DNA: TGCGCCAGCAGCCCCGGGACGGTCAACTATGGCTACACCTTC

V gene: TRBV28
clone size: .
CDR3 length: 14
D gene: .
J gene: TRBJ1-1
CDR3 protein: CASSPPGDTQGAFF
CDR3 DNA: TGTGCCAGCAGTCCCCCGGGAGACACACAAGGAGCTTTCTTT

V gene: TRBV27
clone size: .
CDR3 length: 16
D gene: TRBD2
J gene: TRBJ2-7
CDR3 protein: CASTPSSGGHSYEQYF
CDR3 DNA: TGTGCCAGCACCCCGTCTAGCGGGGGGCACTCCTACGAGCAGTACTTC

V gene: TRBV6-5
clone size: once
CDR3 length: 13
D gene: .
J gene: TRBJ1-1
CDR3 protein: CASSYFSHTEAFF
CDR3 DNA: TGTGCCAGCAGTTACTTTAGCCACACTGAAGCTTTCTTT

V gene: TRBV2
clone size: .
CDR3 length: 16
D gene: .
J gene: TRBJ1-6
CDR3 protein: CASSDRSSSYNSPLHF
CDR3 DNA: TGTGCCAGCAGTGACAGGTCAAGCTCCTATAATTCACCCCTCCACTTT

V gene: TRBV5-1
clone size: .
CDR3 length: 15
D gene: TRBD1
J gene: TRBJ1-1
CDR3 protein: CASSWSTGSGTEAFF
CDR3 DNA: TGCGCCAGCAGCTGGTCGACAGGGTCCGGCACTGAAGCTTTCTTT

V gene: TRBV5-6
clone size: .
CDR3 length: 15
D gene: TRBD1
J gene: TRBJ2-7
CDR3 protein: CASSEDRERLNEQYF
CDR3 DNA: TGTGCCAGCAGTGAGGACAGGGAGCGATTGAACGAGCAGTACTTC

V gene: TRBV5-1
clone size: .
CDR3 length: 15
D gene: TRBD1
J gene: TRBJ1-1
CDR3 protein: CASSLGDRIGTEAFF
CDR3 DNA: TGCGCCAGCAGCTTGGGGGACAGAATCGGCACTGAAGCTTTCTTT

V gene: TRBV5-8
clone size: .
CDR3 length: 15
D gene: .
J gene: TRBJ2-7
CDR3 protein: CATKTIQISSYEQYF
CDR3 DNA: TGTGCCACGAAAACTATACAGATCAGCTCCTACGAGCAGTACTTC

V gene: TRBV7-9
clone size: .
CDR3 length: 13
D gene: .
J gene: TRBJ1-6
CDR3 protein: CASSLEGSSPLHF
CDR3 DNA: TGTGCCAGCAGCTTAGAGGGGAGTTCACCCCTCCACTTT

V gene: TRBV18
clone size: .
CDR3 length: 15
D gene: .
J gene: TRBJ1-6
CDR3 protein: CASSFGEGLDSPLHF
CDR3 DNA: TGTGCCAGCTCATTCGGGGAGGGTCTAGATTCACCCCTCCACTTT

V gene: TRBV5-4
clone size: .
CDR3 length: 18
D gene: .
J gene: TRBJ2-7
CDR3 protein: CASSLAGGLMAADYEQYF
CDR3 DNA: TGTGCCAGCAGCTTGGCCGGAGGACTCATGGCGGCGGACTACGAGCAGTACTTC

V gene: TRBV7-9
clone size: .
CDR3 length: 15
D gene: TRBD1
J gene: TRBJ1-2
CDR3 protein: CASGPGSSRGNGYTF
CDR3 DNA: TGTGCCAGCGGGCCTGGATCGAGCAGGGGGAATGGCTACACCTTC